The 6 T cell receptor beta chains below come from one sample, sequenced in a study of blood T cell repertoires in COVID-19. Clones were read by immunoSEQ multiplex PCR, and TCRdb kept only the in-frame ones, dropping some. The sample contains about 320,000 clones, over 70% of which appear only once. The specimen sequenced was peripheral blood. The source of these receptors is a woman in her forties or fifties with acute or convalescent COVID-19.

The CDR3 sequence: CASSRGQGAGYEQYF. CDR3 nucleotide sequence: TGTGCCAGCAGCCGTGGACAGGGAGCAGGCTACGAGCAGTACTTC. This sequence joins TRBV7-2 and TRBJ2-7; 8 nucleotides agree with TRBD1. The CDR3 loop spans 15 amino acids. V shed 5 bases, J shed 3 bases, and the junction held 9 bases outside the gene matches. Germline CDR1 is SGHTA and CDR2 is FQGNSA.

This clone appeared a single time. V gene TRBV10-2 combines with J gene TRBJ2-3; 8 bases are shared with TRBD2. CDR3 size: 16 residues. Germline lookup yields CDR1 WSHSY and CDR2 SAAADI. The V segment lost 8 bases and the J segment 2 bases; nucleotides outside the gene matches: 12. This CDR3 reads CASRGSGSTYTDTQYF. The CDR3 DNA follows: TGCGCCAGCCGGGGAAGCGGGAGTACCTACACAGATACGCAGTATTTT.

The chain combines TRBV7-7 with TRBJ1-4; D is unresolved. Between the trimmed V and J ends, which lost 1 base and 5 bases, there was a span of 11 bases. The V gene's germline CDR1 is SSHAT and CDR2 FNYEAQ (reference sequence). The CDR3 consists of 15 residues. CDR3 protein: CASSLGRGPNEKLFF. DNA of the CDR3: TGTGCCAGCAGCTTAGGACGTGGGCCGAATGAAAAACTGTTTTTT.

V is TRBV9 and J is TRBJ2-7, with D possibly being TRBD1 (6 bases). V gave up 0 bases and J gave up 0 bases, with 10 bases separating them. The CDR3 is 15 amino acids. Germline V gene lookup returns CDR1 SGDLS and CDR2 YYNGEE. CDR3 residues: CASSVGTALSYEQYF. In DNA, the CDR3 is TGTGCCAGCAGCGTAGGGACAGCTCTCTCCTACGAGCAGTACTTC.

V is TRBV5-6 and J is TRBJ1-2; tentatively, D is TRBD1 (5 bases). Between the trimmed V and J ends, which lost 4 bases and 5 bases, there was a span of 9 bases. The CDR3 is made up of 12 amino acids. Germline V gene sequence: CDR1 SGHDT, CDR2 YYEEEE. Written as DNA, the CDR3 is TGTGCCAGCAGCGGGCGGGGGTATGGCTACACCTTC. Protein sequence: CASSGRGYGYTF.

The table lists this clone with a few counts. The V and J genes are TRBV6-6 and TRBJ1-5, with D unclear. CDR1 MNHNY and CDR2 SVGAGI come from the germline V gene (reference sequence). The CDR3 contains 16 residues. V was shortened by 6 bases and J by 2 bases, with 17 bases between the two germline ends. The CDR3 DNA reads TGTGCCAGCAGAACCCCCCAGGATATAGGCAATCAGCCCCAGCATTTT. Translation: CASRTPQDIGNQPQHF.